This is a list of T cell receptor beta chains from one sample in a study of blood T cell repertoires in COVID-19. The table came from immunoSEQ multiplex PCR; TCRdb's copy has only in-frame clones and leaves some out. The sample records around 72,000 clones, about 90% being singletons. The material sequenced was peripheral blood. The receptor set was obtained from a human donor with active COVID-19. The donor label of this sample is uncertain. CDR3s include the opening cysteine and the closing phenylalanine or tryptophan. D genes are given only for firm matches. The size of a clone is reported for some rows only, either as once, few or many, or as a class for expanded clones.

v_gene	d_gene	abundance	j_gene	CDR3nt	CDR3aa
TRBV5-8	TRBD1	once	TRBJ1-2	TGTGCCAGCAGCTTGGTCCCCAGGGGGGAAACAGGCTACACCTTC	CASSLVPRGETGYTF
TRBV9	TRBD2	NA	TRBJ2-1	TGTGCCAGCAGCGTTGCGGGAGAAATCTACAATGAGCAGTTCTTC	CASSVAGEIYNEQFF
TRBV11-2	NA	NA	TRBJ2-3	TGTGCCAGCAGCCCTAGTTCCCGCGATACGCAGTATTTT	CASSPSSRDTQYF
TRBV6-5	NA	NA	TRBJ2-2	TGTGCCAGCAGGGCCAGACATGTAACCGGGGAGCTGTTTTTT	CASRARHVTGELFF
TRBV7-8	NA	NA	TRBJ1-1	TGTGCCAGCAGCGCCCACAGTGAGAACACTGAAGCTTTCTTT	CASSAHSENTEAFF
TRBV6-6	TRBD2	NA	TRBJ2-7	TGTGCCAGCAGTTACGATGGCGGGAGCTACGAGCAGTACTTC	CASSYDGGSYEQYF
TRBV5-5	TRBD2	NA	TRBJ2-7	TGTGCCAGCAGCTTGGTGGCTAGCGGGAACTACGAGCAGTACTTC	CASSLVASGNYEQYF
TRBV6-2/TRBV6-3	NA	NA	TRBJ2-1	TGTGCCAGCAGTTATCGGGGTAGTAAGTTCTTC	CASSYRGSKFF
TRBV7-2	TRBD1	NA	TRBJ1-1	TGTGCCAGCAGCTTATTGCGAGGGGGCGGTGAAGCTTTCTTT	CASSLLRGGGEAFF
TRBV30	TRBD1	NA	TRBJ2-1	TGTGCCTGGAGTGTGGACAGGACCCCAGGATTTTCCTACAATGAGCAGTTCTTC	CAWSVDRTPGFSYNEQFF
TRBV30	NA	NA	TRBJ1-2	TGTGCCTGGAGTGGCCGACAAGGTAGCTACACCTTC	CAWSGRQGSYTF
TRBV6-5	NA	NA	TRBJ2-2	TGTGCCAGCAGGGGGGCGGGTACGGCCGGGGAGCTGTTTTTT	CASRGAGTAGELFF
TRBV3-1/TRBV3-2	NA	NA	TRBJ1-3	TGTGCCAGCAGCCACCAGACTAACACCATATATTTT	CASSHQTNTIYF
TRBV5-4	TRBD2	NA	TRBJ2-1	TGTGCCAGCAGCTTAAGGGAGGGCGCCTACAATGAGCAGTTCTTC	CASSLREGAYNEQFF
TRBV5-1	TRBD2	NA	TRBJ2-2	TGCGCCAGCAGCTGGACTAGCGGGACCACCGGGGAGCTGTTTTTT	CASSWTSGTTGELFF
TRBV2	NA	NA	TRBJ2-1	TGTGCCAGCGAAGGAGATTCTGGTTACAATGAGCAGTTCTTC	CASEGDSGYNEQFF
TRBV19	TRBD2	NA	TRBJ2-7	TGTGCCAGTCGGACTAGCGGGACCTCCTACGAGCAGTACTTC	CASRTSGTSYEQYF
TRBV11-3	NA	NA	TRBJ1-2	TGTGCCAGCAGGTACAGGTCCCATAGTGGCTACACCTTC	CASRYRSHSGYTF
TRBV11-2	NA	NA	TRBJ2-7	TGTGCCAGCAGCCCCCCTGGACAGATCACCTACGAGCAGTACTTC	CASSPPGQITYEQYF
TRBV29-1	TRBD2	NA	TRBJ2-1	TGCAGCGTCGTAAATAGCGGGAGGGGGAGGGTTGAGCAGTTCTTC	CSVVNSGRGRVEQFF
TRBV4-2	NA	NA	TRBJ2-1	TGTGCCAGCAGCCACAGTGACTACAATGAGCAGTTCTTC	CASSHSDYNEQFF
TRBV7-2	TRBD2	NA	TRBJ2-1	TGTGCCAGCAGCAGCAGGGGCAGGGGACTAGCGGGAGGCCACGGGCAGTTCTTC	CASSSRGRGLAGGHGQFF
TRBV19	NA	NA	TRBJ2-7	TGTGCCAGTAGTACAAGGACTCCTCTGCCCTCCGAGCAGTACTTC	CASSTRTPLPSEQYF
TRBV28	NA	NA	TRBJ1-5	TGTGCCAGCCGCAAGATAGGGGGTCAGCCCCAGCATTTT	CASRKIGGQPQHF
TRBV28	TRBD1	once	TRBJ2-7	TGTGCCAGCAGTTTTGTCGGGACAGGGGCCTACGAGCAGTACTTC	CASSFVGTGAYEQYF
TRBV6-5	TRBD1	NA	TRBJ1-1	TGTGCCAGCAGCCTCAGGACAGGCATGAACACTGAAGCTTTCTTT	CASSLRTGMNTEAFF
TRBV7-9	TRBD1	NA	TRBJ1-2	TGTGCCAGCAGCTTAGACCGACAGGGGGCATGGTATGGCTACACCTTC	CASSLDRQGAWYGYTF
TRBV7-2	TRBD1	NA	TRBJ1-2	TGTGCCAGCAGCTACCAGGACAGGGGCTATGGCTACACCTTC	CASSYQDRGYGYTF
TRBV30	TRBD1	NA	TRBJ1-4	TGTGCCTGGAGTCTACCGGGACAGGGCCGGATAAATGAAAAACTGTTTTTT	CAWSLPGQGRINEKLFF
TRBV7-9	TRBD1	NA	TRBJ1-5	TGTGCCAGCAGCCGGACAGGGCTCGATCAGCCCCAGCATTTT	CASSRTGLDQPQHF
TRBV3-1/TRBV3-2	NA	NA	TRBJ2-5	TGTGCCAGCAGCCAAGACAGGGTCCAAGAGACCCAGTACTTC	CASSQDRVQETQYF
TRBV7-9	TRBD1	NA	TRBJ2-2	TGTGCCAGCAGCGTCGGGACAGAGTGGAACACCGGGGAGCTGTTTTTT	CASSVGTEWNTGELFF
TRBV7-9	NA	NA	TRBJ1-2	TGTGCCAGCAGCCAACAGGGCCGTAATGGCTACACCTTC	CASSQQGRNGYTF
TRBV5-1	NA	NA	TRBJ1-2	TGCGCCAGCAGCTTCTTACAGGGAGGGGACTATGGCTACACCTTC	CASSFLQGGDYGYTF
TRBV13	TRBD1	NA	TRBJ1-4	TGTGCCAGCAGCTTCCGGGACAGCCTAGGGGAAAAACTGTTTTTT	CASSFRDSLGEKLFF